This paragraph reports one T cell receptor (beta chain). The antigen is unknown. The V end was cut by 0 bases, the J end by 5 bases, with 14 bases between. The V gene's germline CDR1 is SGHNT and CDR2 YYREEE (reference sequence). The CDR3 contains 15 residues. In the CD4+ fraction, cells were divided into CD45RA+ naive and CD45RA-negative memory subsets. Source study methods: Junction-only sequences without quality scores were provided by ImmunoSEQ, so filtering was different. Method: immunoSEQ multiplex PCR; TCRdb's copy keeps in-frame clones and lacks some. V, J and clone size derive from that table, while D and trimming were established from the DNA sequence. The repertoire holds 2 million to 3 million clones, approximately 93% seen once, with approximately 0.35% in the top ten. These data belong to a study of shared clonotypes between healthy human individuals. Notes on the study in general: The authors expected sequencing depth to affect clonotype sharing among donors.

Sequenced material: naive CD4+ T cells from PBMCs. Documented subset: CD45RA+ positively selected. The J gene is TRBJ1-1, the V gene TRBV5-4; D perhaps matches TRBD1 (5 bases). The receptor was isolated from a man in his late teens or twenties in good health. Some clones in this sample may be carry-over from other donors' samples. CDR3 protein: CASSLATGGWTEAFF. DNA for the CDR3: TGTGCCAGCAGCTTGGCCACTGGGGGGTGGACTGAAGCTTTCTTT.